A selection of T cell receptor beta chains follows, all from one sample in a study of cytomegalovirus exposure and HLA in healthy donors. Here immunoSEQ multiplex PCR was the method, and the copy in TCRdb shows in-frame clones only, minus some. In the table there are about 130,000 clones, around 80% of which are singletons. The source material was PBMCs. The receptor source for this set is a man between 40 and 49 years old in good health and CMV-seropositive. The CDR3 runs from the conserved cysteine through the conserved F or W. Each record gives: CDR3 length, clone size, V gene, J gene, D gene, CDR3 DNA, CDR3 protein. The D gene is left open where the match is weak. Expanded clones are given a class, and other clones once, few, many or no size at all.

cdr3_length: 15
clone_size: NA
v_call: TRBV5-3
j_call: TRBJ2-5
d_call: TRBD2
cdr3_nt: TGTGCCAGAAGCCCTAAGCGGGAGTACCAAGAGACCCAGTACTTC
cdr3_aa: CARSPKREYQETQYF

cdr3_length: 12
clone_size: NA
v_call: TRBV14
j_call: TRBJ2-7
d_call: NA
cdr3_nt: TGTGCCAGCAGCCCTGAGGGCTACGAGCAGTACTTC
cdr3_aa: CASSPEGYEQYF

cdr3_length: 12
clone_size: NA
v_call: TRBV7-9
j_call: TRBJ1-1
d_call: NA
cdr3_nt: TGTGCCAGCAGCCCCTCGGGGGCTGAAGCTTTCTTT
cdr3_aa: CASSPSGAEAFF

cdr3_length: 13
clone_size: NA
v_call: TRBV11-2
j_call: TRBJ1-2
d_call: TRBD1
cdr3_nt: TGTGCCAGCAGCTTAGCAGGGGGTGGTGGCTACACCTTC
cdr3_aa: CASSLAGGGGYTF

cdr3_length: 18
clone_size: NA
v_call: TRBV9
j_call: TRBJ2-2
d_call: NA
cdr3_nt: TGTGCCAGCAGCTTTGGGGGGGGCGGGGTGGCGGACACCGGGGAGCTGTTTTTT
cdr3_aa: CASSFGGGGVADTGELFF

cdr3_length: 16
clone_size: NA
v_call: TRBV11-2
j_call: TRBJ2-1
d_call: TRBD2
cdr3_nt: TGTGCCAGCAGCTTAGGGCCTAGCGGGAGATACAATGAGCAGTTCTTC
cdr3_aa: CASSLGPSGRYNEQFF

cdr3_length: 13
clone_size: NA
v_call: TRBV6-6
j_call: TRBJ2-3
d_call: TRBD2
cdr3_nt: TGTGCCACTAGCGGGAGTTTCGCAGATACGCAGTATTTT
cdr3_aa: CATSGSFADTQYF

cdr3_length: 16
clone_size: NA
v_call: TRBV7-9
j_call: TRBJ1-1
d_call: TRBD1
cdr3_nt: TGTGCCAGCAGCCCCCGGGACAGGCCCATGAACACTGAAGCTTTCTTT
cdr3_aa: CASSPRDRPMNTEAFF

cdr3_length: 16
clone_size: NA
v_call: TRBV15
j_call: TRBJ2-1
d_call: NA
cdr3_nt: TGTGCCACCAGCAGAGATCAAGTCGGCTCCTACAATGAGCAGTTCTTC
cdr3_aa: CATSRDQVGSYNEQFF

cdr3_length: 14
clone_size: once
v_call: TRBV4-1
j_call: TRBJ1-1
d_call: NA
cdr3_nt: TGCGCCAGCAGCCGCCCGGAAGGGGGCACTGAAGCTTTCTTT
cdr3_aa: CASSRPEGGTEAFF

cdr3_length: 17
clone_size: NA
v_call: TRBV7-7
j_call: TRBJ2-5
d_call: NA
cdr3_nt: TGTGCCAGCAGCTCCGGCTCGCCGGCGGGCCATCAAGAGACCCAGTACTTC
cdr3_aa: CASSSGSPAGHQETQYF

cdr3_length: 15
clone_size: NA
v_call: TRBV9
j_call: TRBJ2-1
d_call: NA
cdr3_nt: TGTGCCAGCAGCGTAGGTGCGCAGGGTGACAATGAGCAGTTCTTC
cdr3_aa: CASSVGAQGDNEQFF